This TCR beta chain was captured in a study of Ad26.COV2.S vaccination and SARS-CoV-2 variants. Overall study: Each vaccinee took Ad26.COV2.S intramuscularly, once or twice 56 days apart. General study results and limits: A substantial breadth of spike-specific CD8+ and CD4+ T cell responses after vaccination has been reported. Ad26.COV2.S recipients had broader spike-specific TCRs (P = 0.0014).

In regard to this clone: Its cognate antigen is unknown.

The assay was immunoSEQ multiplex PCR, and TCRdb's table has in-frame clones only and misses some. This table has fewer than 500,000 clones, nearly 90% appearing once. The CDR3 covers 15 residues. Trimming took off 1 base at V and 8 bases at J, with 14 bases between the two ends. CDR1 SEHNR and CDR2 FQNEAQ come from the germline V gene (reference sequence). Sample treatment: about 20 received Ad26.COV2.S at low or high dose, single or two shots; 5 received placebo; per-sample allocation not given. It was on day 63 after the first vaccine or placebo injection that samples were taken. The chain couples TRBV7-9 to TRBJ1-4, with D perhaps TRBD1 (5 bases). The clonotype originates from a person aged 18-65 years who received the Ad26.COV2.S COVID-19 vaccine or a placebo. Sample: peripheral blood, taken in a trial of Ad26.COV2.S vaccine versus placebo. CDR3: CASSLVQDSHEKLFF. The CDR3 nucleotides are TGTGCCAGCAGCTTAGTACAGGACTCACACGAAAAACTGTTTTTT.